The source of this T cell receptor gamma chain is a study of intestinal T cells in coeliac disease. More than 8 formalin-fixed paraffin-embedded scrolls, each 5 µm thick, supplied each case's genomic DNA. Surplus formalin-fixed paraffin-embedded duodenal biopsies not needed for diagnosis were used, fully anonymised. Regarding this clone: Its antigen is as yet unknown. One end of the junction varies from germline; a read error may be responsible.

The CDR3 spans 14 residues. The germline gives CDR1 EGSNGY, CDR2 YDSYNSKV. Whole-study results and caveats: Each sample likely lost a proportion of TCR sequences from degraded FFPE DNA. Age differed significantly between coeliac patients and controls. All 20 or so biopsies were correctly classified by TRD kmer clustering.

TRG repertoires were amplified with LymphoTrack primers from 150 to 200 ng of biopsy DNA. TCRdb processed the multiplex PCR reads again with the CATT caller. The sample shows under 1,500 gamma-chain clones, around 43% of them seen only once. The sample was a duodenal biopsy. The source is a human donor with celiac disease. J is TRGJP2 and V is TRGV2. CDR3 in DNA: TGTGCACCTGGGACGGTAAGTAGTGATTGGATTAAGACGTTT. Encoded protein: CAPGTVSSDWIKTF.